Listed below are T cell receptor beta chains from one sample, sequenced in a study of CD8+ T cells in alopecia areata. TCRdb keeps only in-frame clones here, not all; method: immunoSEQ multiplex PCR. The sample yields roughly 180,000 clones, approximately 53% seen once. The input for sequencing was CD8+ T cells sorted from blood, taken at week 24, from a patient treated with tofacitinib. Receptors originate from a human donor with alopecia areata. Each CDR3 is given with its conserved first and last residue. The D gene is left open where the match is weak. Clone size is not always given. Where it is, it says once, few, many or a class for expanded clones.

v_gene: TRBV15; d_gene: -; abundance: -; j_gene: TRBJ2-2; CDR3nt: TGTGCCACCAGCAGAGATCGGTCGGGGGAGCTGTTTTTT; CDR3aa: CATSRDRSGELFF
v_gene: TRBV7-9; d_gene: -; abundance: -; j_gene: TRBJ1-2; CDR3nt: TGTGCCAGCAGCTTAGGCGGAGGGAGCTATGGCTACACCTTC; CDR3aa: CASSLGGGSYGYTF
v_gene: TRBV6-5; d_gene: TRBD1; abundance: once; j_gene: TRBJ2-7; CDR3nt: TGTGCCAGCAGTGGGGACAGGGTAAACGAGCAGTACTTC; CDR3aa: CASSGDRVNEQYF
v_gene: TRBV6-6; d_gene: -; abundance: -; j_gene: TRBJ2-7; CDR3nt: TGTGCCAGCAGTTACTCGGGGGGCGCCTCCTACGAGCAGTACTTC; CDR3aa: CASSYSGGASYEQYF
v_gene: TRBV7-9; d_gene: TRBD2; abundance: -; j_gene: TRBJ2-3; CDR3nt: TGTGCCAGCAGCTCGACTAGCGGGGTGAACACAGATACGCAGTATTTT; CDR3aa: CASSSTSGVNTDTQYF
v_gene: TRBV13; d_gene: -; abundance: -; j_gene: TRBJ1-1; CDR3nt: TGTGCCAGCAGCTTAGGCACCCAGGGTTTGGCTTTCTTT; CDR3aa: CASSLGTQGLAFF
v_gene: TRBV30; d_gene: -; abundance: -; j_gene: TRBJ2-3; CDR3nt: TGTGCCTGGAGTGATGGGTTTACAGATACGCAGTATTTT; CDR3aa: CAWSDGFTDTQYF
v_gene: TRBV30; d_gene: -; abundance: -; j_gene: TRBJ2-2; CDR3nt: TGTGCCTGGACCGCCGGGACCTCGGAGGCCGGGGAGCTGTTTTTT; CDR3aa: CAWTAGTSEAGELFF
v_gene: TRBV4-3; d_gene: TRBD1; abundance: -; j_gene: TRBJ1-2; CDR3nt: TGCGCCAGCAGCCAAGGCGTAACGGGGCGGGACAGGGATACCAACTATGGCTACACCTTC; CDR3aa: CASSQGVTGRDRDTNYGYTF
v_gene: TRBV6-5; d_gene: TRBD1; abundance: few; j_gene: TRBJ2-1; CDR3nt: TGTGCCAGCAGTTTGGGACAGGAGCAGTTCTTC; CDR3aa: CASSLGQEQFF
v_gene: TRBV7-7; d_gene: -; abundance: few; j_gene: TRBJ2-5; CDR3nt: TGTGCCAGCAGCTTGGGGGACACGGAGACCCAGTACTTC; CDR3aa: CASSLGDTETQYF
v_gene: TRBV7-6; d_gene: -; abundance: -; j_gene: TRBJ2-3; CDR3nt: TGTGCCAGCAGCTTATCTAGCACAGATACGCAGTATTTT; CDR3aa: CASSLSSTDTQYF
v_gene: TRBV29-1; d_gene: -; abundance: medium-sized; j_gene: TRBJ2-1; CDR3nt: TGCAGCGTTGAAGTTTCGGGAAATGAGCAGTTCTTC; CDR3aa: CSVEVSGNEQFF
v_gene: TRBV30; d_gene: -; abundance: -; j_gene: TRBJ2-7; CDR3nt: TGTGCCTGGGGGACGGGTGGATCCTACGAGCAGTACTTC; CDR3aa: CAWGTGGSYEQYF
v_gene: TRBV19; d_gene: TRBD2; abundance: few; j_gene: TRBJ2-1; CDR3nt: TGTGCCAGTATGACTAGCAGAAATGAGCAGTTCTTC; CDR3aa: CASMTSRNEQFF
v_gene: TRBV27; d_gene: -; abundance: -; j_gene: TRBJ2-6; CDR3nt: TGTGCCAGCAGTTTATCTAATCCTGGGGCCAACGTCCTGACTTTC; CDR3aa: CASSLSNPGANVLTF
v_gene: TRBV10-3; d_gene: TRBD1; abundance: few; j_gene: TRBJ2-7; CDR3nt: TGTGCCATCAGAGGCGCCGGGACAGGGTTCAACGAGCAGTACTTC; CDR3aa: CAIRGAGTGFNEQYF
v_gene: TRBV28; d_gene: -; abundance: -; j_gene: TRBJ1-1; CDR3nt: TGTGCCAGCAGTTTCGGGGTGAGGACTGAAGCTTTCTTT; CDR3aa: CASSFGVRTEAFF
v_gene: TRBV20-1; d_gene: -; abundance: -; j_gene: TRBJ1-1; CDR3nt: TGCAGTGCTTACTACGACGTTGAAGCTTTCTTT; CDR3aa: CSAYYDVEAFF
v_gene: TRBV6-6; d_gene: -; abundance: -; j_gene: TRBJ1-5; CDR3nt: TGTGCCAGCAGTTTGACAGGTATCAATCAGCCCCAGCATTTT; CDR3aa: CASSLTGINQPQHF
v_gene: TRBV10-3; d_gene: -; abundance: -; j_gene: TRBJ2-7; CDR3nt: TGTGCCATCAGTGAAGTCGCAGGGCTTGAGCAGTACTTC; CDR3aa: CAISEVAGLEQYF
v_gene: TRBV7-9; d_gene: -; abundance: -; j_gene: TRBJ1-2; CDR3nt: TGTGCCAGCACGGACCTCTATGGCTACACCTTC; CDR3aa: CASTDLYGYTF
v_gene: TRBV6-5; d_gene: -; abundance: -; j_gene: TRBJ1-2; CDR3nt: TGTGCCAGCAGTTTACTCGCAGGAGGGATTGGCTACACCTTC; CDR3aa: CASSLLAGGIGYTF
v_gene: TRBV5-6; d_gene: -; abundance: few; j_gene: TRBJ2-7; CDR3nt: TGTGCCAGCAGCTTGTTCCCCGGGTACGAGCAGTACTTC; CDR3aa: CASSLFPGYEQYF
v_gene: TRBV10-3; d_gene: -; abundance: -; j_gene: TRBJ2-6; CDR3nt: TGTGCCATCAACGGGGACACTGGGGCCAACGTCCTGACTTTC; CDR3aa: CAINGDTGANVLTF
v_gene: TRBV7-8; d_gene: TRBD1; abundance: -; j_gene: TRBJ1-6; CDR3nt: TGTGCCAGCAGCGGGGAGGGACAGGCTAATTCACCCCTCCACTTT; CDR3aa: CASSGEGQANSPLHF
v_gene: TRBV7-2; d_gene: -; abundance: -; j_gene: TRBJ1-2; CDR3nt: TGTGCCAGCAGCTTGGGGGGTTCCTATGGCTACACCTTC; CDR3aa: CASSLGGSYGYTF
v_gene: TRBV25-1; d_gene: -; abundance: -; j_gene: TRBJ1-1; CDR3nt: TGTGCCAGCAGTGAATTTGAGGGTACGGGAATGAACACTGAAGCTTTCTTT; CDR3aa: CASSEFEGTGMNTEAFF
v_gene: TRBV9; d_gene: -; abundance: -; j_gene: TRBJ1-1; CDR3nt: TGTGCCAGCAGCGTAGCGAGTCGGACCACTGAAGCTTTCTTT; CDR3aa: CASSVASRTTEAFF
v_gene: TRBV29-1; d_gene: -; abundance: -; j_gene: TRBJ2-7; CDR3nt: TGCAGCGCTGAAGAGGCTCACAGCTACGAGCAGTACTTC; CDR3aa: CSAEEAHSYEQYF
v_gene: TRBV6-6; d_gene: -; abundance: few; j_gene: TRBJ1-4; CDR3nt: TGTGCCAGCAGTTTCGTTAATGAAAAACTGTTTTTT; CDR3aa: CASSFVNEKLFF
v_gene: TRBV27; d_gene: -; abundance: once; j_gene: TRBJ2-5; CDR3nt: TGTGCCAGCAGTCCAAGGACTACCTATCGGGAGACCCAGTACTTC; CDR3aa: CASSPRTTYRETQYF
v_gene: TRBV29-1; d_gene: -; abundance: -; j_gene: TRBJ2-3; CDR3nt: TGCAGCGTTGCCGGAACCACGGTGGTGGATACGCAGTATTTT; CDR3aa: CSVAGTTVVDTQYF
v_gene: TRBV6-5; d_gene: -; abundance: -; j_gene: TRBJ2-7; CDR3nt: TGTGCCAGCAGTTACTCGAAACAGGGCATAGTAGACGAGCAGTACTTC; CDR3aa: CASSYSKQGIVDEQYF
v_gene: TRBV30; d_gene: -; abundance: -; j_gene: TRBJ2-2; CDR3nt: TGTGCCTGGAGCTACGTGAACACCGGGGAGCTGTTTTTT; CDR3aa: CAWSYVNTGELFF
v_gene: TRBV27; d_gene: TRBD1; abundance: -; j_gene: TRBJ1-1; CDR3nt: TGTGCCAGCAGGAAGGACAGGGAAGCTTTCTTT; CDR3aa: CASRKDREAFF
v_gene: TRBV6-5; d_gene: TRBD1; abundance: -; j_gene: TRBJ2-4; CDR3nt: TGTGCCAGCAGTCCGACAGGGAGAATGGACATTCAGTACTTC; CDR3aa: CASSPTGRMDIQYF
v_gene: TRBV7-3; d_gene: TRBD1; abundance: once; j_gene: TRBJ2-2; CDR3nt: TGTGCCAGCAGCGAGGACAGGGGGCAAGGTGGGGAGCTGTTTTTT; CDR3aa: CASSEDRGQGGELFF
v_gene: TRBV7-2; d_gene: -; abundance: -; j_gene: TRBJ2-1; CDR3nt: TGTGCCAGCAGCTTAGGAGTTGGGGGAGAGCAGTTCTTC; CDR3aa: CASSLGVGGEQFF
v_gene: TRBV4-3; d_gene: -; abundance: few; j_gene: TRBJ2-3; CDR3nt: TGCGCCAGCAGCCAAGATGGGCTCGGGCCGCGAAATACGCAGTATTTT; CDR3aa: CASSQDGLGPRNTQYF
v_gene: TRBV23-1; d_gene: -; abundance: few; j_gene: TRBJ2-3; CDR3nt: TGCGCCAGCAGTCAACTATTGCGGGACACCCACACAGATACGCAGTATTTT; CDR3aa: CASSQLLRDTHTDTQYF
v_gene: TRBV27; d_gene: TRBD1; abundance: -; j_gene: TRBJ2-3; CDR3nt: TGTGCCAGCAGTCCACAGGGGATCCTAAGCACAGATACGCAGTATTTT; CDR3aa: CASSPQGILSTDTQYF
v_gene: TRBV5-1; d_gene: -; abundance: few; j_gene: TRBJ2-7; CDR3nt: TGCGCCAGCAGCTCTTTCTGGGACTCCTACGAGCAGTACTTC; CDR3aa: CASSSFWDSYEQYF
v_gene: TRBV16; d_gene: TRBD1; abundance: many; j_gene: TRBJ1-2; CDR3nt: TGTGCCAGCAGCCAATCTTCTACGGGACAGGGGAATGGCTACACCTTC; CDR3aa: CASSQSSTGQGNGYTF
v_gene: TRBV14; d_gene: TRBD2; abundance: -; j_gene: TRBJ2-3; CDR3nt: TGTGCCAGCAGCCAAGGGACTAGCGGGGGGGCCCGCAGTCCTACCCGCCGCGATACGCAGTATTTT; CDR3aa: CASSQGTSGGARSPTRRDTQYF
v_gene: TRBV29-1; d_gene: TRBD1; abundance: few; j_gene: TRBJ1-2; CDR3nt: TGCAGCGTTGAAGCCACCGGACAGGGGGCGGGCGGCTACACCTTC; CDR3aa: CSVEATGQGAGGYTF
v_gene: TRBV7-6; d_gene: -; abundance: -; j_gene: TRBJ2-5; CDR3nt: TGTGCCAGCAGCTTAGACGGGGAACGTCTGGCCGCCTACTTC; CDR3aa: CASSLDGERLAAYF
v_gene: TRBV5-6; d_gene: -; abundance: -; j_gene: TRBJ1-5; CDR3nt: TGTGCCAGCAGCTCAACGGGTAATCAGCCCCAGCATTTT; CDR3aa: CASSSTGNQPQHF
v_gene: TRBV30; d_gene: -; abundance: -; j_gene: TRBJ2-2; CDR3nt: TGTGCCTGGGCTTTTGCCGGGGAGCTGTTTTTT; CDR3aa: CAWAFAGELFF
v_gene: TRBV6-5; d_gene: -; abundance: -; j_gene: TRBJ1-6; CDR3nt: TGTGCCAGCAGTACGAAAGAGGATTCACCCCTCCACTTT; CDR3aa: CASSTKEDSPLHF
v_gene: TRBV4-3; d_gene: -; abundance: -; j_gene: TRBJ2-7; CDR3nt: TGCGCCAGCAGCCAAGATATGGGATACGAGCAGTACTTC; CDR3aa: CASSQDMGYEQYF